A selection of T cell receptor beta chains follows, all from one sample in a study of blood T cell repertoires in COVID-19. The protocol was immunoSEQ multiplex PCR, while the TCRdb copy is restricted to in-frame clones and leaves out a portion. The sample includes 250,000 or so clones, 88% of them seen just once. The source material was PBMCs or T cells enriched from blood (not recorded which). These receptors all stem from a woman aged 35 to 49 who had been exposed to COVID-19. The CDR3 runs from the conserved cysteine through the conserved F or W. Each record gives: V gene, clone size, J gene, D gene, CDR3 DNA, CDR3 protein. D genes are given only for firm matches. The listing skips clone size in some rows; elsewhere it reads once, few, many or a size class.

v_gene: TRBV30
abundance: many
j_gene: TRBJ1-2
d_gene: .
CDR3nt: TGTGCCTGGAGTGGGGGCCGGCCGAGCAACTATGGCTACACCTTC
CDR3aa: CAWSGGRPSNYGYTF

v_gene: TRBV6-5
abundance: .
j_gene: TRBJ1-1
d_gene: .
CDR3nt: TGTGCCAGCAGTCGAGAAGCCTCGAACACTGAAGCTTTCTTT
CDR3aa: CASSREASNTEAFF

v_gene: TRBV13
abundance: .
j_gene: TRBJ1-2
d_gene: TRBD1
CDR3nt: TGTGCCAGCAGCGGGATCCGGGACAGGGTACCCAAGGGCTATGGCTACACCTTC
CDR3aa: CASSGIRDRVPKGYGYTF

v_gene: TRBV7-9
abundance: .
j_gene: TRBJ2-7
d_gene: TRBD2
CDR3nt: TGTGCCAGCAGCTTATCTAGCGGGGCCTACGAGCAGTACTTC
CDR3aa: CASSLSSGAYEQYF

v_gene: TRBV7-6
abundance: .
j_gene: TRBJ2-1
d_gene: TRBD2
CDR3nt: TGTGCCAGCAGCTTAGTCGGGGGGAGCAATGAGCAGTTCTTC
CDR3aa: CASSLVGGSNEQFF

v_gene: TRBV11-3
abundance: .
j_gene: TRBJ2-1
d_gene: TRBD2
CDR3nt: TGTGCCAGCAGTTCTTCCTTACCAGCGGGGGGGACGCAGTTCTTC
CDR3aa: CASSSSLPAGGTQFF

v_gene: TRBV9
abundance: .
j_gene: TRBJ1-5
d_gene: .
CDR3nt: TGTGCCAGCAGCGTAGGAGGGAACAATCAGCCCCAGCATTTT
CDR3aa: CASSVGGNNQPQHF

v_gene: TRBV4-3
abundance: .
j_gene: TRBJ1-2
d_gene: .
CDR3nt: TGCGCCAGCAGCCAAGAAGTTGGGAGGCAGGACGACTATGGCTACACCTTC
CDR3aa: CASSQEVGRQDDYGYTF

v_gene: TRBV6-5
abundance: .
j_gene: TRBJ1-2
d_gene: .
CDR3nt: TGTGCCAGCAGTTATGACATCGGGGTAGGGAATGGCTACACCTTC
CDR3aa: CASSYDIGVGNGYTF

v_gene: TRBV5-1
abundance: .
j_gene: TRBJ2-3
d_gene: .
CDR3nt: TGCGCCAGCAGCTCCGTAACCGCGACAGATACGCAGTATTTT
CDR3aa: CASSSVTATDTQYF

v_gene: TRBV2
abundance: .
j_gene: TRBJ2-5
d_gene: TRBD1
CDR3nt: TGTGCCAGCAGTTCCGGGACAGGGAGGGAGACCCAGTACTTC
CDR3aa: CASSSGTGRETQYF

v_gene: TRBV24-1
abundance: .
j_gene: TRBJ2-3
d_gene: TRBD2
CDR3nt: TGTGCCACCAGAGATAGCGGGAGCACAGATACGCAGTATTTT
CDR3aa: CATRDSGSTDTQYF

v_gene: TRBV10-3
abundance: once
j_gene: TRBJ1-3
d_gene: TRBD1
CDR3nt: TGTGCCATCAGTCCTGACAGGGATCCTGGAAACACCATATATTTT
CDR3aa: CAISPDRDPGNTIYF

v_gene: TRBV30
abundance: once
j_gene: TRBJ1-5
d_gene: .
CDR3nt: TGTGCCTGGAGTGTACAATCTTCGCCCCAGCATTTT
CDR3aa: CAWSVQSSPQHF

v_gene: TRBV5-4
abundance: .
j_gene: TRBJ2-7
d_gene: .
CDR3nt: TGTGCCAGCAGGTCGGGTGCAGGAGGGAGCTCCTACGAGCAGTACTTC
CDR3aa: CASRSGAGGSSYEQYF

v_gene: TRBV19
abundance: many
j_gene: TRBJ2-1
d_gene: .
CDR3nt: TGTGCCAGTGAGCTAAACCGGGACTCGACCTACAATGAGCAGTTCTTC
CDR3aa: CASELNRDSTYNEQFF

v_gene: TRBV7-9
abundance: .
j_gene: TRBJ2-5
d_gene: TRBD1
CDR3nt: TGTGCCAGCAGCTTCCCGTTTGGGACAGGCCAAGAGACCCAGTACTTC
CDR3aa: CASSFPFGTGQETQYF

v_gene: TRBV2
abundance: .
j_gene: TRBJ1-1
d_gene: .
CDR3nt: TGTGCCAGCAGCCCCAGGGGGAACACTGAAGCTTTCTTT
CDR3aa: CASSPRGNTEAFF

v_gene: TRBV5-4
abundance: .
j_gene: TRBJ1-2
d_gene: TRBD1
CDR3nt: TGTGCCAGCAGCTTGGAGACAGGGCCAACTGGCTACACCTTC
CDR3aa: CASSLETGPTGYTF

v_gene: TRBV4-2
abundance: .
j_gene: TRBJ2-2
d_gene: TRBD1
CDR3nt: TGTGCCAGCAGCCAACTCAGGGGGCAAACCGGGGAGCTGTTTTTT
CDR3aa: CASSQLRGQTGELFF

v_gene: TRBV30
abundance: .
j_gene: TRBJ2-3
d_gene: .
CDR3nt: TGTGCCTGTCCCAGGATGGGTGGTACGCAGTATTTT
CDR3aa: CACPRMGGTQYF

v_gene: TRBV27
abundance: .
j_gene: TRBJ2-3
d_gene: .
CDR3nt: TGTGCCAGCAGGCCGCAGGGGCCACAGCTCACAGATACGCAGTATTTT
CDR3aa: CASRPQGPQLTDTQYF

v_gene: TRBV4-1
abundance: .
j_gene: TRBJ1-4
d_gene: .
CDR3nt: TGCGCCAGCAGCCAACCAGGTCCACCTGAAAAACTGTTTTTT
CDR3aa: CASSQPGPPEKLFF

v_gene: TRBV10-3
abundance: once
j_gene: TRBJ1-6
d_gene: .
CDR3nt: TGTGCCATCAGTGAGCGGGACTATAATTCACCCCTCCACTTT
CDR3aa: CAISERDYNSPLHF

v_gene: TRBV19
abundance: .
j_gene: TRBJ1-2
d_gene: .
CDR3nt: TGTGCCAGTAGTATAGATCGCGGGGCGGTCGGCTACACCTTC
CDR3aa: CASSIDRGAVGYTF

v_gene: TRBV25-1
abundance: .
j_gene: TRBJ1-2
d_gene: TRBD1
CDR3nt: TGTGCCAGCAGTGACTGGGACAGGGAGGCCTATGGCTACACCTTC
CDR3aa: CASSDWDREAYGYTF

v_gene: TRBV6-2/TRBV6-3
abundance: .
j_gene: TRBJ1-5
d_gene: .
CDR3nt: TGTGCCAGCAGTCAGAAAAATCAGCCCCAGCATTTT
CDR3aa: CASSQKNQPQHF

v_gene: TRBV7-9
abundance: .
j_gene: TRBJ1-5
d_gene: TRBD1
CDR3nt: TGTGCCAGCAGCTCCGACAGGGGGCGAGGCAATCAGCCCCAGCATTTT
CDR3aa: CASSSDRGRGNQPQHF

v_gene: TRBV27
abundance: .
j_gene: TRBJ2-7
d_gene: .
CDR3nt: TGTGCCAGCAGTTTGGCGGGTTACCAGAACGAGCAGTACTTC
CDR3aa: CASSLAGYQNEQYF